The entry below describes one T cell receptor (beta chain). Its specificity is not known. This entry belongs to a study of vaccination and CD4 T cells after COVID-19. Oncomine TCR Beta short-read sequencing was applied to DNA from cultured CD4+ T cells. TCRdb used MiXCR to reprocess the PCR reads, holding one entry per CDR3 protein. Of 9,500 to 15,000 distinct CDR3 sequences listed, around 20% are singletons. Study-level points and caveats: SARS-CoV-2-reactive clonotypes rose nonsignificantly, with the median going from about 20 to 38. Among reactive clones from convalescent patients, a median 86.3% appeared only post-vaccination.

Germline CDR1 and CDR2: ENHRY and SYGVKD. The V end lost 3 bases, the J end lost 0 bases, and 12 bases lay between the germline ends. This CDR3 has 16 residues. Treatment indicated: roughly 11-day PBMC culture with coronavirus spike peptide pools or control peptides (ViraFEST assay). This rearrangement joins TRBV10-3 to TRBJ1-3, with D unresolved. The specimen was CD4+ T cells from blood, cultured in vitro, collected before SARS-CoV-2 vaccination. This TCR came from a human donor who received a COVID-19 vaccine. The CDR3, as DNA: TGTGCCATCAGTGAAGGGCACTCGAACTCTGGAAACACCATATATTTT. It is translated as CAISEGHSNSGNTIYF.